This T cell receptor beta chain derives from a study of blood T cell repertoires in COVID-19. Study as a whole: COVID-19 samples, acute and convalescent, were from the United States, Italy and Spain. PBMCs, B-cell-depleted T cells, or T cells provided the cDNA or gDNA that made up the material.

CDR1 and CDR2 from the germline V gene are SNHLY and FYNNEI. The CDR3 runs to 15 residues. V lost 6 bases, J lost 2 bases, and 16 bases lay in between. As originally analysed: Nucleated cell counts were estimated from reference gene primer amplification. The method was immunoSEQ multiplex PCR; TCRdb's version includes in-frame clones alone and lacks a portion of them. Clone size and V and J calls were adopted from that table, with D and trimming inferred from the DNA. In the table there are more than 35,000 clones, 87% of which are singletons. The receptor comes from a man in his sixties with acute or convalescent COVID-19. The chain has TRBV2 and TRBJ1-1, with D perhaps matching TRBD1 (6 bases). Sequenced sample: peripheral blood. For the CDR3, the DNA is TGTGCCAGCAGCCTTGGACAGCAGTTTAACACTGAAGCTTTCTTT. Its translation is CASSLGQQFNTEAFF.